These 17 T cell receptor beta chains were all obtained from the same sample, sequenced in a study of STAT5B mutations in CD4+ large granular lymphocyte leukemia (dated by TCRdb to between 2021 and 2023). Library construction relied on the immunoSEQ multiplex PCR assay. In its TCRdb copy, this immuneACCESS table keeps in-frame sequences only and misses some clones. Where compared with another copy, unresolved V genes explain less than half of these, and the others have no known cause. For this sample there are roughly 34,000 clones; 81% appear just once. In total, the top ten clones hold approximately 4.4% of the sample. The sequenced material came from CD4+ T cells from blood buffy coats. The receptor source for this set is a human donor in good health.

The rearrangement uses TRBV2 and TRBJ2-1; 11 bases are a match to TRBD2. Per germline, CDR1 SNHLY and CDR2 FYNNEI. CDR3 size: 14 residues. V lost 8 bases and J lost 4; bases outside the gene matches: 4. CDR3 in DNA: TGTGCCAGCCGAGGGACTAGCGGTTACAATGAGCAGTTCTTC. Residues: CASRGTSGYNEQFF.

V and J are TRBV2 and TRBJ2-2, with D possibly being TRBD1 (5 bases). The germline V gene has CDR1 SNHLY and CDR2 FYNNEI. V lost 7 bases and J 5 bases, leaving 14 bases between the germline ends. The CDR3 contains 14 residues. CDR3: CASKGEGVTGELFF. For the CDR3, the DNA is TGTGCCAGCAAAGGGGAAGGGGTGACCGGGGAGCTGTTTTTT.

This chain connects TRBV7-8 to TRBJ2-5, with D possibly TRBD1 on 5 matching bases. Germline CDR1 SGHVS, CDR2 FQNEAQ. V gave up 2 bases and J gave up 2 bases, with 9 bases separating them. CDR3 length: 14 residues. CDR3 DNA: TGTGCCAGCAGCTTATCCTCAGGGCAAGAGACCCAGTACTTC. It encodes CASSLSSGQETQYF.

The count of this clone is one. The genes are TRBV7-2 and TRBJ2-1, with TRBD1 as a possible D gene (7 bases). Looked up from germline, CDR1 is SGHTA and CDR2 is FQGNSA. The CDR3 totals 16 residues. Trimming left V 1 base short and J 10 bases short, with 20 bases between. The CDR3 sequence: CASSLESSGGIGEQFF. In nucleotides, the CDR3 is TGTGCCAGCAGCTTAGAGTCGTCAGGGGGGATTGGAGAGCAGTTCTTC.

The rearrangement joins TRBV28 to TRBJ1-6, with D uncertain. V was clipped by 5 bases and J by 8 bases, with 10 bases between them. Germline-derived CDR1 and CDR2 are MDHEN and SYDVKM. The CDR3 spans 13 residues. DNA for the CDR3: TGTGCCAGCAGTCCCCGTTTCGATTCACCCCTCCACTTT. Encoded protein: CASSPRFDSPLHF. The complete variable domain, with remaining parts taken from reference TRBV28 and TRBJ1-6, reads DVKVTQSSRYLVKRTGEKVFLECVQDMDHENMFWYRQDPGLGLRLIYFSYDVKMKEKGDIPEGYSVSREKKERFSLILESASTNQTSMYLCASSPRFDSPLHFGNGTRLTVT.

V is TRBV27 and J is TRBJ1-3, with TRBD1 matching over 7 bases. The CDR3 consists of 15 residues. Germline trimming cut 4 bases from V and 0 bases from J; bases unmatched to any gene: 3. Germline V gene data show CDR1 as MNHEY and CDR2 as SMNVEV (reference sequence). The CDR3 nucleotides read TGTGCCAGCAGTTGTACAGGGGACTCTGGAAACACCATATATTTT. Amino acids: CASSCTGDSGNTIYF.

The rearrangement joins TRBV28 to TRBJ2-7; the D is unclear. Trimming cost V 6 bases and J 0 bases, with 12 bases left between them. This CDR3 has 14 amino acids. The germline CDR1 and CDR2 sequences are MDHEN and SYDVKM. The CDR3 loop reads CASRPAHISYEQYF. The CDR3, as DNA: TGTGCCAGCAGGCCCGCCCATATCTCCTACGAGCAGTACTTC.

Details on this clone: It is likely a read error, because the conserved phenylalanine at the end of the CDR3 is missing. No DNA is shown, since the ends of the CDR3 on it are uncertain; the CDR3 is the one TCRdb lists. V is TRBV6-1 and J is TRBJ2-7; TRBD1 reflects the table's D call only, with no check against the DNA. The CDR3 has 11 residues if both end residues are counted. Germline assignment: CDR1 MNHNS and CDR2 SASEGT. CDR3: CASRENGQVFL.

This clone was counted once. The V call is TRBV23-1, the J call TRBJ2-3, with 9 bases matching TRBD1. TRBV23-1 counts as an open reading frame of uncertain function. This CDR3 spans 17 amino acids. The ends lost 3 bases at V and 2 bases at J; junction bases unmatched: 9. The CDR3 DNA is TGCGCCAGCAGTCATCCCCCCGGGACAGGGTTCACAGATACGCAGTATTTT. It yields the protein CASSHPPGTGFTDTQYF.

The chain carries TRBV27 and TRBJ1-1, with D hard to call. The CDR3 extends over 13 amino acids. Trimming removed 6 bases at V and 4 bases at J, with 12 bases between. The germline V gene encodes CDR1 MNHEY and CDR2 SMNVEV (reference sequence). The CDR3 sequence: CASSQSRRTEAFF. In DNA form, the CDR3 reads TGTGCCAGCAGCCAGTCGAGGCGCACTGAAGCTTTCTTT.

V and J are TRBV9 and TRBJ2-3; D remains ambiguous. The germline V gene encodes CDR1 SGDLS and CDR2 YYNGEE. The CDR3 loop spans 13 amino acids. The germline V and J ends were trimmed by 0 bases and 4 bases, with 6 bases remaining between them. The CDR3 loop is CASSVVGSDTQYF. As DNA, the CDR3 is TGTGCCAGCAGCGTAGTGGGTTCAGATACGCAGTATTTT.

The V call is TRBV27, the J call TRBJ1-6; 8 nucleotides line up with TRBD1. This CDR3 has 14 residues. CDR1 MNHEY and CDR2 SMNVEV come from the germline V gene (reference sequence). J was trimmed by 10 bases and V by 3 bases; bases with no gene match: 5. The CDR3 nucleotides read TGTGCCAGCAGTTTTTCGACAGGGGTCTCACCCCTCCACTTT. Protein: CASSFSTGVSPLHF.

The chain joins TRBV5-4 to TRBJ2-3, with D maybe TRBD1 (6 bases). The germline gives CDR1 SGHNT, CDR2 YYREEE (reference sequence). V was cut by 3 bases and J by 2 bases, with 16 bases left in between. This CDR3 has 16 amino acids. CDR3 protein: CASSSRSGTHTDTQYF. For the CDR3, the DNA is TGTGCCAGCAGCTCAAGATCAGGGACACACACAGATACGCAGTATTTT.

This chain uses TRBV2 with TRBJ2-7; D is possibly TRBD2 (6 bases). Germline CDR1 and CDR2: SNHLY and FYNNEI. The CDR3 runs to 12 residues. The germline V and J ends were trimmed by 6 bases and 7 bases, with 13 bases remaining between them. CDR3 sequence (DNA): TGTGCCAGCAGGGAGGGACTTTGGGAGCAGTACTTC. Translating gives CASREGLWEQYF.

The chain combines TRBV28 with TRBJ2-1; 9 bases line up with TRBD2. J gave up 1 base and V 8 bases, and 9 bases lay outside the gene matches. Germline assignment: CDR1 MDHEN and CDR2 SYDVKM. There are 16 residues in the CDR3. CDR3: CASPPPSGTSYNEQFF. The CDR3 coding sequence is TGTGCCAGCCCGCCCCCTAGCGGGACATCCTACAATGAGCAGTTCTTC.

The chain combines TRBV7-3 with TRBJ2-3; TRBD2 agrees at 13 bases. After removal of 6 bases from V and 1 base from J, the junction contained 1 base not matched to a gene. This CDR3 contains 15 residues. CDR1 is SGHTA, CDR2 FQGTGA, per germline. The CDR3 here is CASSGLAGGTDTQYF. The CDR3 nucleotides are TGTGCCAGCAGTGGACTAGCGGGAGGCACAGATACGCAGTATTTT.

This clone appeared a few times. The chain joins TRBV27 to TRBJ1-1; D call uncertain. Trimming removed 5 bases at V and 4 bases at J, with 14 bases between. CDR3 length equals 14 residues. Germline CDR1 and CDR2: MNHEY and SMNVEV (reference sequence). The CDR3 protein is CASSLRTDRTEAFF. Written as DNA, the CDR3 is TGTGCCAGCAGTCTTCGGACGGACCGCACTGAAGCTTTCTTT.